Presented here are 31 T cell receptor beta chains from one specimen sequenced in a study of CD8+ T cells in alopecia areata. CD4+ cells from roughly 5 patients underwent sorting into CD25+CD127- cells. RNA extraction and reverse transcription yielded cDNA as sequencing template. Assay used: immunoSEQ multiplex PCR; TCRdb lists only in-frame clones, some missing. The sample has fewer than 40,000 clones, around half seen once. Material for sequencing was CD4+ Tregs sorted from blood. The receptors originated from a human donor with alopecia areata.

CDR3 protein: CASSGGTSGANVLTF. The CDR3, as DNA: TGTGCCAGCAGCGGGGGGACCTCTGGGGCCAACGTCCTGACTTTC. This chain uses TRBV7-2 with TRBJ2-6; a possible D gene is TRBD2 (6 bases). V was clipped by 5 bases and J by 0 bases, with 8 bases between them. This CDR3 spans 15 amino acids. The germline gives CDR1 SGHTA, CDR2 FQGNSA.

This clone was seen more than once but under ten times. The chain joins TRBV7-2 to TRBJ2-1; 7 positions agree with TRBD2. CDR1 is SGHTA, CDR2 FQGNSA, per germline. The CDR3 is 15 amino acids. Germline trimming cut 0 bases from V and 2 bases from J; bases unmatched to any gene: 1. This CDR3 reads CASSLAGTTYNEQFF. The CDR3 DNA follows: TGTGCCAGCAGCTTAGCCGGGACTACCTACAATGAGCAGTTCTTC.

The chain combines TRBV20-1 with TRBJ2-2, with D unresolved. The germline V gene has CDR1 DFQATT and CDR2 SNEGSKA (reference sequence). Trimming cost V 6 bases and J 2 bases, with 4 bases left between them. There are 11 residues in the CDR3. CDR3 in amino acids: CSAVNTGELFF. The CDR3 DNA is TGCAGTGCAGTTAACACCGGGGAGCTGTTTTTT.

V usage is TRBV7-8 and J usage is TRBJ2-1; D ambiguous. Trimming stripped 5 bases from V and 12 bases from J, with 11 bases between. The V gene's germline CDR1 is SGHVS and CDR2 FQNEAQ. The CDR3 is made up of 11 amino acids. The CDR3 coding sequence is TGTGCCAGCAGCCTGGGATACGGGCAGTTCTTC. Translation: CASSLGYGQFF.

This chain uses TRBV7-3 with TRBJ1-1; D unresolved. The CDR3 extends over 13 amino acids. Trimming stripped 2 bases from V and 1 base from J, with 5 bases between. The germline V gene encodes CDR1 SGHTA and CDR2 FQGTGA. This chain's CDR3 is CASSLYRNTEAFF. The CDR3 nucleotides are TGTGCCAGCAGCTTATACCGGAACACTGAAGCTTTCTTT.

The V gene is TRBV7-3, the J gene TRBJ2-2; tentatively, D is TRBD1 (6 bases). Germline V gene sequence: CDR1 SGHTA, CDR2 FQGTGA. This CDR3 spans 15 amino acids. V gave up 2 bases and J gave up 6 bases, with 13 bases separating them. The CDR3 coding sequence is TGTGCCAGCAGCTTATTCACAGGGCCAGCCGGGGAGCTGTTTTTT. Protein product: CASSLFTGPAGELFF.

This clone was detected a few times. The V gene is TRBV5-1, the J gene TRBJ1-6, with D unresolved. V dropped 0 bases and J dropped 0 bases, with 7 bases sitting between them. This CDR3 comprises 16 residues. Germline values: CDR1 SGHRS, CDR2 YFSETQ. CDR3 coding DNA: TGCGCCAGCAGCTTGGATAGGGCCTCCTATAATTCACCCCTCCACTTT. Its translation: CASSLDRASYNSPLHF.

There are a few counts of this clone. The chain recombines TRBV7-2 with TRBJ1-5; D ambiguous. The V gene's germline CDR1 is SGHTA and CDR2 FQGNSA. There are 16 residues in the CDR3. V was clipped by 5 bases and J by 7 bases, with 21 bases between them. The CDR3 DNA reads TGTGCCAGCAGCCCTAATACTCCGATACAACCCCAGCCCCAGCATTTT. Translating it yields CASSPNTPIQPQPQHF.

This clone was observed a few times. V gene TRBV6-5 combines with J gene TRBJ1-2; no clear D gene. V was shortened by 1 base and J by 4 bases, with 13 bases between the two germline ends. Germline lookup yields CDR1 MNHEY and CDR2 SVGAGI. This CDR3 has 15 residues. The CDR3 loop reads CASSYLPGGTYGYTF. As DNA, the CDR3 is TGTGCCAGCAGTTACTTACCGGGAGGCACCTATGGCTACACCTTC.

The V call is TRBV7-2, the J call TRBJ2-1, with D unclear. Germline CDR1 SGHTA, CDR2 FQGNSA. Trimming shortened V by 4 bases and J by 9 bases, and 13 bases separated the two germline ends. The CDR3 runs 13 residues. CDR3 sequence reads: CASSYRQSAEQFF. DNA of the CDR3: TGTGCCAGCAGCTATAGACAATCAGCTGAGCAGTTCTTC.

The chain uses TRBV7-2 and TRBJ2-7, with TRBD2 matching over 8 bases. Germline lookup yields CDR1 SGHTA and CDR2 FQGNSA. V trimming: 0 bases; J trimming: 1 base; junction bases outside the gene matches: 5. The CDR3 consists of 16 residues. Here the CDR3 DNA reads TGTGCCAGCAGCTTAGCCCCAACTAGCGGTTCCTACGAGCAGTACTTC. It yields the protein CASSLAPTSGSYEQYF.

This clone was counted a single time. V usage is TRBV30 and J usage is TRBJ2-7, with D unresolved. V lost 2 bases, J lost 3 bases, and 5 bases lay in between. The CDR3 sequence is 11 residues long. Per the germline V gene, CDR1 is GTSNPN and CDR2 is SVGIG (reference sequence). DNA for the CDR3: TGTGCCTGGAGTTTCGACTACGAGCAGTACTTC. Translating it yields CAWSFDYEQYF.

V usage is TRBV5-1 and J usage is TRBJ2-1; D perhaps matches TRBD2 (5 bases). Trimming shortened V by 1 base and J by 4 bases, and 6 bases separated the two germline ends. The CDR3 totals 13 residues. Per germline, CDR1 SGHRS and CDR2 YFSETQ. The CDR3 region is CASSLTSYNEQFF. For the CDR3, the DNA is TGCGCCAGCAGCTTGACTAGTTACAATGAGCAGTTCTTC.

This clone turned up a few times. This CDR3 is CASSYGGAGAQYF. The CDR3 DNA follows: TGTGCCAGCAGTTATGGCGGCGCGGGGGCCCAGTACTTC. V usage is TRBV7-3 and J usage is TRBJ2-5; the match to TRBD2 covers 7 bases. Germline lookup yields CDR1 SGHTA and CDR2 FQGTGA. V lost 6 bases and J lost 9; bases outside the gene matches: 10. CDR3 length equals 13 residues. The variable domain in full, with the rest retrieved from reference TRBV7-3 and TRBJ2-5, is GAGVSQTPSNKVTEKGKYVELRCDPISGHTALYWYRQSLGQGPEFLIYFQGTGAADDSGLPNDRFFAVRPEGSVSTLKIQRTERGDSAVYLCASSYGGAGAQYFGPGTRLLVL.

The chain is built from TRBV11-2 and TRBJ2-7; 10 bases are a match to TRBD2. The CDR3 loop spans 13 amino acids. The junction had 2 bases not matched to a gene; V was cut back by 5 bases and J by 4 bases. Germline V gene data show CDR1 as SGHAT and CDR2 as FQNNGV. The CDR3 DNA reads TGTGCCAGCAGCCTTAGCGGGAGGTACGAGCAGTACTTC. This gives the protein CASSLSGRYEQYF.

The sample holds a few counts of this clone. V usage is TRBV5-1 and J usage is TRBJ2-7; 7 positions match TRBD2. V was pared by 4 bases and J by 3 bases, with 10 bases of the junction left unmatched. Germline lookup yields CDR1 SGHRS and CDR2 YFSETQ. There are 15 residues in the CDR3. The chain's CDR3 is CASSVISGEGYEQYF. The CDR3 nucleotides read TGCGCCAGCAGCGTCATAAGCGGGGAAGGCTACGAGCAGTACTTC. The variable domain in full, completed from reference TRBV5-1 and TRBJ2-7, reads KAGVTQTPRYLIKTRGQQVTLSCSPISGHRSVSWYQQTPGQGLQFLFEYFSETQRNKGNFPGRFSGRQFSNSRSEMNVSTLELGDSALYLCASSVISGEGYEQYFGPGTRLTVT.

The gene calls are TRBV7-2 and TRBJ1-1; unclear D gene. Looked up from germline, CDR1 is SGHTA and CDR2 is FQGNSA. Between the trimmed V and J ends, which lost 1 base and 6 bases, there was a span of 12 bases. CDR3 length: 14 residues. CDR3 nucleotides: TGTGCCAGCAGCTTAGGGACGATCCTCCCTGAAGCTTTCTTT. Amino acid sequence: CASSLGTILPEAFF.

The V and J genes are TRBV2 and TRBJ2-1, with 7 bases matching TRBD2. V shed 7 bases, J shed 2 bases, and the junction held 5 bases outside the gene matches. The length of the CDR3 is 14 residues. CDR1 and CDR2 from the germline V gene are SNHLY and FYNNEI. For the CDR3, the DNA is TGTGCCAGCAAGCGGGACCCGGCCTACAATGAGCAGTTCTTC. It translates to CASKRDPAYNEQFF. Drawing the rest from reference TRBV2 and TRBJ2-1, the complete variable domain is EPEVTQTPSHQVTQMGQEVILRCVPISNHLYFYWYRQILGQKVEFLVSFYNNEISEKSEIFDDQFSVERPDGSNFTLKIRSTKLEDSAMYFCASKRDPAYNEQFFGPGTRLTVL.

The chain recombines TRBV27 with TRBJ2-5; D is unresolved. The CDR3 length is 17 residues. Trimming took off 4 bases at V and 3 bases at J, with 21 bases between the two ends. Germline CDR1 and CDR2: MNHEY and SMNVEV (reference sequence). CDR3 sequence (DNA): TGTGCCAGCAGTTACCCCGAAGACACTACTATAGAAGAGACCCAGTACTTC. It yields the protein CASSYPEDTTIEETQYF.

This chain joins TRBV5-1 and TRBJ2-2; 9 bases are shared with TRBD1. V gave up 5 bases and J gave up 6 bases; unmatched junction bases: 5. The CDR3 has 14 residues. Germline lookup yields CDR1 SGHRS and CDR2 YFSETQ. CDR3 nucleotides: TGCGCCAGCAGGGGGACAGGGAATCCCGGGGAGCTGTTTTTT. Protein: CASRGTGNPGELFF.

The V gene is TRBV12-5, the J gene TRBJ2-3; tentative D call: TRBD2 (6 bases). This CDR3 is built from 13 residues. The ends were cut back, 9 bases at V and 0 bases at J, with 10 bases in the middle. CDR1 and CDR2 from the germline V gene are LGHNT and FRNRAP. As DNA, the CDR3 is TGTGCTAGCGGGAGCCCAAGCACAGATACGCAGTATTTT. It specifies CASGSPSTDTQYF.

The chain carries TRBV27 and TRBJ2-3; 9 bases match TRBD1. Trimming at V came to 6 bases and at J to 1 base, leaving 2 bases not matched to a gene. The CDR3 length is 14 residues. Per the germline V gene, CDR1 is MNHEY and CDR2 is SMNVEV (reference sequence). This chain's CDR3 is CASRRQGGTDTQYF. The CDR3 nucleotides read TGTGCCAGCAGACGACAGGGGGGCACAGATACGCAGTATTTT.

The V gene is TRBV20-1, the J gene TRBJ1-1; the D is unclear. This CDR3 region has 11 residues. Trimming removed 6 bases at V and 5 bases at J, with 10 bases between. Germline CDR1 reads DFQATT; CDR2 reads SNEGSKA (reference sequence). The CDR3 here is CSAPVGTEAFF. CDR3 nucleotides: TGCAGTGCCCCTGTTGGGACTGAAGCTTTCTTT.

The chain has TRBV6-6 and TRBJ1-2; D may be TRBD1 (5 bases). V gave up 6 bases and J gave up 3 bases, with 14 bases separating them. CDR1 MNHNY and CDR2 SVGAGI come from the germline V gene (reference sequence). The CDR3 length is 14 residues. The CDR3, as DNA: TGTGCCAGCAGACTTGGGACCGGTGACTATGGCTACACCTTC. It yields the protein CASRLGTGDYGYTF.

The rearrangement links TRBV7-2 to TRBJ2-1, with unresolved D. This CDR3 spans 15 amino acids. The V gene's germline CDR1 is SGHTA and CDR2 FQGNSA. V was shortened by 6 bases and J by 0 bases, with 12 bases between the two germline ends. The DNA for the CDR3 is TGTGCCAGCAGACATCGCCAGAGCTCCTACAATGAGCAGTTCTTC. Its protein product is CASRHRQSSYNEQFF.

The rearrangement joins TRBV5-6 to TRBJ2-1, with TRBD1 identical over 8 bases. V lost 4 bases and J lost 8; bases outside the gene matches: 8. The germline V gene has CDR1 SGHDT and CDR2 YYEEEE. This CDR3 region has 14 residues. The CDR3 coding sequence is TGTGCCAGCAGCCCCTGGGGCAGGGGGCATGAGCAGTTCTTC. Translating it yields CASSPWGRGHEQFF.

The chain has TRBV7-2 and TRBJ1-1; no clear D gene. The V and J ends lost 1 base and 5 bases respectively, with 11 bases between them. Germline V CDR1 and CDR2: SGHTA, FQGNSA. The CDR3 is made up of 14 amino acids. DNA for the CDR3: TGTGCCAGCAGCTTAGTATGGAGGGAGACTGAAGCTTTCTTT. Protein sequence: CASSLVWRETEAFF. The entire variable domain, with the rest obtained from reference TRBV7-2 and TRBJ1-1, is as follows: GAGVSQSPSNKVTEKGKDVELRCDPISGHTALYWYRQSLGQGLEFLIYFQGNSAPDKSGLPSDRFSAERTGGSVSTLTIQRTQQEDSAVYLCASSLVWRETEAFFGQGTRLTVV.

The rearrangement uses TRBV7-9 and TRBJ2-2; D is ambiguous. The CDR3 is 13 residues long. CDR1 and CDR2 (germline): SEHNR, FQNEAQ (reference sequence). The V end lost 1 base, the J end lost 5 bases, and 5 bases lay between the germline ends. The CDR3 region is CASSLVRTGELFF. In nucleotides, the CDR3 is TGTGCCAGCAGCTTAGTCAGGACCGGGGAGCTGTTTTTT.

The CDR3 region has the DNA TGCAGCGTTGTGGGCAGGCAGAACACTGAAGCTTTCTTT. Its translation: CSVVGRQNTEAFF. V and J are TRBV29-1 and TRBJ1-1; no definite D call. The germline V gene has CDR1 SQVTM and CDR2 ANQGSEA. The CDR3 length is 13 residues. V was cut by 4 bases and J by 1 base, with 10 bases left in between. Variable domain in full (rest from reference TRBV29-1 and TRBJ1-1): SAVISQKPSRDICQRGTSLTIQCQVDSQVTMMFWYRQQPGQSLTLIATANQGSEATYESGFVIDKFPISRPNLTFSTLTVSNMSPEDSSIYLCSVVGRQNTEAFFGQGTRLTVV.

This chain's CDR3 is CASRGQGFSSTEAFF. In DNA, the CDR3 is TGCGCCAGCAGAGGACAGGGTTTTAGTAGCACTGAAGCTTTCTTT. The chain links TRBV5-1 to TRBJ1-1, with 8 bases fitting TRBD1. The CDR3 sequence is 15 residues long. V dropped 5 bases and J dropped 4; count of bases not matched to a gene: 10. Germline CDR1 is SGHRS and CDR2 is YFSETQ.

The V and J genes are TRBV27 and TRBJ2-7, with 8 bases lining up with TRBD2. This CDR3 has 13 residues. V lost 4 bases and J lost 7; bases outside the gene matches: 6. Germline CDR1 MNHEY, CDR2 SMNVEV (reference sequence). CDR3 in DNA: TGTGCCAGCAGTTCCCGGGAGGGGAGGGAGCAGTACTTC. Its protein product is CASSSREGREQYF.